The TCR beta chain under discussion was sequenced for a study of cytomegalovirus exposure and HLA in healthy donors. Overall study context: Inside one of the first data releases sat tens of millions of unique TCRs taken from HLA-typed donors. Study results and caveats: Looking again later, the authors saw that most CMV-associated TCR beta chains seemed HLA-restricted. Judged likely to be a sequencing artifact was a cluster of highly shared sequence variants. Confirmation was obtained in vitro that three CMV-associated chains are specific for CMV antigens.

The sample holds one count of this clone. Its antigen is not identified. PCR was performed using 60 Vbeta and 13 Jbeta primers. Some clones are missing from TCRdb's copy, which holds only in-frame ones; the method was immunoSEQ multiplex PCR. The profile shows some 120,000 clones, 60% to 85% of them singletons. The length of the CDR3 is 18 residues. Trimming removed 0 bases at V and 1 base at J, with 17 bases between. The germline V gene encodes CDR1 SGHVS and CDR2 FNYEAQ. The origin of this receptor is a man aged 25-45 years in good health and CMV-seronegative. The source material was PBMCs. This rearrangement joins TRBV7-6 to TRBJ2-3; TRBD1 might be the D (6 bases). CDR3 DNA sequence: TGTGCCAGCAGCTTAGCCTTATCTCAGGGGCGAGGCACAGATACGCAGTATTTT. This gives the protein CASSLALSQGRGTDTQYF.